This passage covers 14 T cell receptor beta chains from one sample sequenced in a study of cytomegalovirus exposure and HLA in healthy donors (TCRdb year 2017). Library preparation was by the immunoSEQ multiplex PCR assay. A mixture of 60 forward primers for TCR Vbeta segments and 13 reverse primers for TCR Jbeta segments was used in the multiplex PCR. Drawn from immuneACCESS, this table holds only the in-frame rearrangements with V and J called that TCRdb kept. Clones are partly lost; checked studies trace under half to an unresolved V gene and leave the rest unexplained. For this sample there are around 100,000 clones; 55% to 65% appear just once. In total, the top ten clones hold 3% to 4% of the sample. Sequencing input: PBMCs. All receptors derive from a young man in good health and CMV-seropositive.

This chain joins TRBV4-1 and TRBJ2-1; the D is unclear. The CDR3 extends over 12 amino acids. Trimming stripped 2 bases from V and 6 bases from J, with 5 bases between. In germline, CDR1 is MGHRA, CDR2 YSYEKL. CDR3 loop: CASSQHSNEQFF. In DNA, the CDR3 is TGCGCCAGCAGCCAACACAGCAATGAGCAGTTCTTC.

This clone was seen a single time. The chain has TRBV7-6 and TRBJ2-6, with 10 bases aligning to TRBD1. This CDR3 has 16 residues. J was trimmed by 2 bases and V by 5 bases; bases with no gene match: 3. Germline V gives CDR1 SGHVS, CDR2 FNYEAQ. The CDR3 nucleotides are TGTGCCAGCAGCCCCGGGACAGGGGCTGGGGCCAACGTCCTGACTTTC. The encoded protein is CASSPGTGAGANVLTF.

J is TRBJ2-1 and V is TRBV19; 8 bases are a match to TRBD1. The CDR3 length is 16 residues. The trim removed 7 bases at V and 4 bases at J, leaving 12 bases unmatched. Germline assignment: CDR1 LNHDA and CDR2 SQIVND (reference sequence). The CDR3 DNA reads as TGTGCCAGTACTAGAGAGCTACGGACAGGGTACAATGAGCAGTTCTTC. As protein: CASTRELRTGYNEQFF.

The genes are TRBV30 and TRBJ1-1; possibly TRBD1 for D (5 bases). Germline V gene sequence: CDR1 GTSNPN, CDR2 SVGIG (reference sequence). The length of the CDR3 is 13 residues. V dropped 2 bases and J dropped 4 bases, with 11 bases sitting between them. CDR3 loop: CAWSRFGGTEAFF. For the CDR3, the DNA is TGTGCCTGGAGTAGATTCGGGGGCACTGAAGCTTTCTTT.

This chain links TRBV19 with TRBJ1-1, with TRBD1 as a possible D gene (6 bases). This CDR3 is 16 amino acids long. Germline CDR1 LNHDA, CDR2 SQIVND (reference sequence). Trimming removed 2 bases from V and 2 bases from J, with 15 bases in between. The CDR3 sequence is CASSIRTVWGNTEAFF. The CDR3 DNA follows: TGTGCCAGTAGTATACGGACAGTTTGGGGCAACACTGAAGCTTTCTTT.

This clone was found a few times. The V and J genes are TRBV30 and TRBJ2-3; 8 nucleotides match TRBD2. This CDR3 has 14 amino acids. Unmatched junction bases numbered 10, after V lost 5 bases and J lost 6 bases. CDR1 is GTSNPN, CDR2 SVGIG, per germline (reference sequence). The CDR3 DNA sequence: TGTGCCTGGGGACCCGGGGGGGCAAGGGATACGCAGTATTTT. Translated: CAWGPGGARDTQYF.

The chain carries TRBV6-1 and TRBJ1-1, with D possibly TRBD1 on 5 matching bases. Germline V gene sequence: CDR1 MNHNS, CDR2 SASEGT. V was cut by 8 bases and J by 2 bases, with 15 bases left in between. This CDR3 contains 14 residues. CDR3: CASGAWGSNTEAFF. The CDR3 nucleotides are TGTGCCAGCGGGGCGTGGGGATCTAACACTGAAGCTTTCTTT.

The rearrangement uses TRBV5-1 and TRBJ1-4, with no clear D. Deletions cut 3 bases from V and 0 bases from J, with 12 bases between. This CDR3 is 16 amino acids long. Germline values: CDR1 SGHRS, CDR2 YFSETQ. Here the CDR3 reads CASSSVPLATNEKLFF. As DNA, the CDR3 is TGCGCCAGCAGCTCAGTACCCCTAGCAACTAATGAAAAACTGTTTTTT.

The J gene is TRBJ1-1, the V gene TRBV10-1; TRBD1 might be the D (6 bases). In germline, CDR1 is WNHNN, CDR2 SYGVQD (reference sequence). The ends were cut back, 7 bases at V and 1 base at J, with 13 bases in the middle. There are 14 residues in the CDR3. CDR3 in DNA: TGCGCCAGCATTTTCGTGGGGGCGAACACTGAAGCTTTCTTT. Residues: CASIFVGANTEAFF.

The chain combines TRBV19 with TRBJ2-7; no clear D gene. Trimming left V 8 bases short and J 0 bases short, with 11 bases between. The CDR3 loop spans 13 amino acids. Looked up from germline, CDR1 is LNHDA and CDR2 is SQIVND (reference sequence). The CDR3 is CASSATYSYEQYF. The CDR3, as DNA: TGTGCCAGTTCAGCGACTTACTCCTACGAGCAGTACTTC.

This rearrangement joins TRBV29-1 to TRBJ1-1; no reliable D call. The V gene lost 5 bases and the J gene lost 12 bases, with 22 bases spanning the gap. The CDR3 spans 13 residues. Germline loops: CDR1 SQVTM, CDR2 ANQGSEA. CDR3 nucleotide sequence: TGCAGCGTTCACATGGTAGTAGGGAGTTATCCTTTCTTT. Protein sequence: CSVHMVVGSYPFF.

The CDR3 nucleotides read TGCGCCAGCAGCTTGGAACACACAGATACGCAGTATTTT. Translating gives CASSLEHTDTQYF. This chain uses TRBV5-1 with TRBJ2-3; D gene uncertain. The CDR3 totals 13 residues. V was trimmed by 0 bases and J by 2 bases, leaving 4 bases between them. Germline lookup yields CDR1 SGHRS and CDR2 YFSETQ.

The chain is built from TRBV5-6 and TRBJ2-3, with D maybe TRBD1 (5 bases). V lost 0 bases and J 4 bases, leaving 6 bases between the germline ends. CDR1 is SGHDT and CDR2 is YYEEEE in the germline V gene. The CDR3 extends over 13 amino acids. In DNA, the CDR3 is TGTGCCAGCAGCTTGGCAGGGCCAGATACGCAGTATTTT. It translates to CASSLAGPDTQYF.

The count of this clone is one. V gene TRBV30 combines with J gene TRBJ1-3, with a tentative D call TRBD1 (6 bases). The germline V gene has CDR1 GTSNPN and CDR2 SVGIG (reference sequence). The V end lost 1 base, the J end lost 0 bases, and 10 bases lay between the germline ends. The CDR3 length is 15 residues. CDR3 coding DNA: TGTGCCTGGAGTGCTCAAGGGGGCTCTGGAAACACCATATATTTT. Translated, it gives CAWSAQGGSGNTIYF.